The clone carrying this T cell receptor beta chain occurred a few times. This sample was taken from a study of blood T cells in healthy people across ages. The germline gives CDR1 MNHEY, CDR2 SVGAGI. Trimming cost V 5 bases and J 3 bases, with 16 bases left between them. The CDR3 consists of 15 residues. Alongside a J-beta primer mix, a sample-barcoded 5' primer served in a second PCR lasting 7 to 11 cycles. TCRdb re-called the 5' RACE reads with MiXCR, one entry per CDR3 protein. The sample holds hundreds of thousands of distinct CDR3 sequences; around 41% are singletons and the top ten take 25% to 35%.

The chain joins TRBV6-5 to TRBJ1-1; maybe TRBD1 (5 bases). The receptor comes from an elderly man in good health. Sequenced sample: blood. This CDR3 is CASSRTGTAYTEAFF. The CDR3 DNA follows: TGTGCCAGCAGTCGAACCGGGACGGCTTACACTGAAGCTTTCTTT.